This paragraph reports one T cell receptor (beta chain). Each CDR3 protein gets one entry after TCRdb re-called the 5' RACE reads with MiXCR. The sample shows fewer than 400,000 distinct CDR3 sequences, about 15% of them seen only once. These data belong to a study of CD8 T cells in ankylosing spondylitis. This sequence originates from a male donor with ankylosing spondylitis or in good health (not recorded which). Sequenced: blood, either unsorted or a sorted T cell fraction (not recorded which).

CDR3 region: CASSPGTSGGALSTDTQYF. The CDR3 coding sequence is TGTGCCAGCAGTCCGGGGACTAGCGGGGGGGCGCTTAGCACAGATACGCAGTATTTT. The rearrangement links TRBV27 to TRBJ2-3; TRBD2 aligns across 16 bases. The germline V gene encodes CDR1 MNHEY and CDR2 SMNVEV (reference sequence). The V segment lost 5 bases and the J segment 0 bases; nucleotides outside the gene matches: 8. The CDR3 length is 19 residues.